This T cell receptor (beta chain) was identified in a study of blood T cell repertoires in COVID-19. Study context: There were acute and convalescent COVID-19 samples, and they came from the United States, Italy and Spain. PBMCs, B-cell-depleted T cells, or T cells were the source of the cDNA or gDNA that made up the material.

The CDR3 extends over 18 amino acids. V lost 5 bases to trimming and J lost 3 bases; unmatched junction nucleotides: 11. Germline assignment: CDR1 SGHTA and CDR2 FQGNSA. This table comes from immunoSEQ multiplex PCR, and its TCRdb copy is limited to in-frame clones, with some not included. The table records around 130,000 clones, around 88% of them present only once. Living in under 30 US areas, the participants were between about 18 and 100 years of age. Each recovered donor of Cohort 3 presented with two negative PCRs, clearance, or symptom resolution. Input material: PBMCs or T cells enriched from blood (not recorded which). This sequence originates from a woman aged 45-60 years who had recovered from COVID-19. The chain is built from TRBV7-2 and TRBJ2-1; the match to TRBD2 covers 12 bases. The chain's CDR3 is CASSQGLAGPGNYNEQFF. The DNA of the CDR3 is TGTGCCAGCAGCCAAGGACTAGCGGGGCCCGGTAACTACAATGAGCAGTTCTTC.